This T cell receptor beta chain appears in the sequencing data of a study of blood T cell repertoires in COVID-19. Study as a whole: In each case, the material was cDNA or gDNA derived from T cells, B-cell-depleted T cells, or PBMCs.

V was cut by 6 bases and J by 5 bases, with 15 bases left in between. This CDR3 spans 14 amino acids. CDR1 and CDR2 from the germline V gene are WSHSY and SAAADI. Original analysis: Scientists estimated how many nucleated cells there were by amplifying reference gene primers. Assay used: immunoSEQ multiplex PCR; TCRdb lists only in-frame clones, some missing. For V, J and clone size, that table is used; D and trimming come from the DNA. The table has over 55,000 clones, over 75% seen once. V usage is TRBV10-2 and J usage is TRBJ2-3; tentative D call: TRBD2 (6 bases). The TCR originated in a man aged 45 to 65 with acute or convalescent COVID-19. Sequencing used peripheral blood. The chain's CDR3 is CASRDPGTEDTQYF. CDR3 DNA: TGCGCCAGCAGGGATCCCGGGACTGAAGATACGCAGTATTTT.